The clone carrying this T cell receptor (beta chain) has just a few counts. With V trimmed by 5 bases and J by 8 bases, 10 bases remained unmatched. Germline CDR1 is SGHTA and CDR2 is FQGNSA. This CDR3 spans 14 amino acids. This sample was included in a study of T-cell memory formation after mild COVID-19. In TCRdb, the 5' RACE reads were re-called with MiXCR into one record per CDR3 protein. The table lists about 340,000 distinct CDR3 sequences, 10% to 15% of them singletons. The source material was PBMCs or a T cell subset sorted from them (not recorded which). The receptor comes from a young man who had mild COVID-19 (a few samples of this study predate the infection). Cell type and time point are not known. The chain uses TRBV7-2 and TRBJ1-2, with 8 bases matching TRBD1. Here the CDR3 DNA reads TGTGCCAGCAGCCTCAACACAGGGGGGAACGGCTACACCTTC. This translates into CASSLNTGGNGYTF. The variable domain in full, completed from reference TRBV7-2 and TRBJ1-2, reads GAGVSQSPSNKVTEKGKDVELRCDPISGHTALYWYRQSLGQGLEFLIYFQGNSAPDKSGLPSDRFSAERTGGSVSTLTIQRTQQEDSAVYLCASSLNTGGNGYTFGSGTRLTVV.